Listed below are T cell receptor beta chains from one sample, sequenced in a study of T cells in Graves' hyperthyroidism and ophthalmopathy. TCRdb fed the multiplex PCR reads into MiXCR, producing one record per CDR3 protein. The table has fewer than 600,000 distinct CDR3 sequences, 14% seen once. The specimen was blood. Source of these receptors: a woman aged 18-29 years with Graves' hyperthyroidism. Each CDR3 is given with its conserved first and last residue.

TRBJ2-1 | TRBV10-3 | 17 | CAISESDQLAGYNEQFF
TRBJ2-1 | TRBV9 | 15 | CASSVLGSSYNEQFF
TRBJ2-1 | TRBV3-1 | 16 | CASSPYSRISYNEQFF
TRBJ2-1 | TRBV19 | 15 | CASSIRLAGGSEQFF
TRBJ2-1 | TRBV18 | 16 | CASSPPGLAGGYEQFF
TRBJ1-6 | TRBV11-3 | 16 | CASSRRTGTGHSPLHF
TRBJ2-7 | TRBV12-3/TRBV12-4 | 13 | CASSFLARGEQYF
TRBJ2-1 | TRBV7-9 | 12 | CASSETSLEQFF
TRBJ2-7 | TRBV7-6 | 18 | CASSLDMASGRSGYEQYF
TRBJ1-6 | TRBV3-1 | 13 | CASSQGYGSPLHF
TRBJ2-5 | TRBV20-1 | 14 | CSARGLAGRETQYF
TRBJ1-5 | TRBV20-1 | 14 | CSASGGARGQPQHF
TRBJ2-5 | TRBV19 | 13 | CASRRAGQETQYF
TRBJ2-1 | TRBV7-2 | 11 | CASSQKNEQFF
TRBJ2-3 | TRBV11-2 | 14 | CASSFPEPTDTQYF
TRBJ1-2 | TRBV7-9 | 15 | CASSSSRASQRGYTF
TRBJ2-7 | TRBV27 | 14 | CASSLAGDNYEQYF